The rows below give T cell receptor beta chains drawn from one sample of a study of human T cells and chemical hapten exposure. TCRdb used MiXCR to reprocess the RACE reads, holding one entry per CDR3 protein. The data show about 120,000 distinct CDR3 sequences, 9% to 13% seen once. The sequencing here drew on whole blood, taken in connection with sensitization to the hapten diphenylcyclopropenone (DPC). The receptors here all came from a woman aged 50 to 60 with alopecia areata. Some clones in this sample may be carry-over from other donors' samples. CDR3s include the opening cysteine and the closing phenylalanine or tryptophan. The order of the fields is J gene, V gene, CDR3 protein.

J: TRBJ1-6
V: TRBV5-8
CDR3: CASSFLWTENSPLHF

J: TRBJ2-2
V: TRBV4-3
CDR3: CASSQWRPGELFF

J: TRBJ1-1
V: TRBV6-1
CDR3: CASSEVWTANTEAFF

J: TRBJ2-3
V: TRBV20-1
CDR3: CSAGGAGDTQYF

J: TRBJ1-5
V: TRBV6-4
CDR3: CASSVWIGGSNQPQHF

J: TRBJ1-2
V: TRBV10-2
CDR3: CASSESTRYGYTF

J: TRBJ1-5
V: TRBV28
CDR3: CASSWIPRVGVNQPQHF

J: TRBJ2-4
V: TRBV29-1
CDR3: CSVGFGTKNIQYF

J: TRBJ2-3
V: TRBV28
CDR3: CASSPVRSGRTSTDTQYF

J: TRBJ1-2
V: TRBV5-1
CDR3: CASSTGTDYGYTF

J: TRBJ2-7
V: TRBV28
CDR3: CAVGGQGPSEQYF

J: TRBJ2-3
V: TRBV14
CDR3: CASSQDLFSERGTDTQYF

J: TRBJ2-1
V: TRBV7-6
CDR3: CASSPGRTHHNEQFF

J: TRBJ2-5
V: TRBV20-1
CDR3: CSARDPWTSGRKTQYF

J: TRBJ1-1
V: TRBV3-1
CDR3: CASSQEGWEGVYTEAFF

J: TRBJ1-5
V: TRBV29-1
CDR3: CSVGHGDQPQHF

J: TRBJ2-1
V: TRBV12-3/TRBV12-4
CDR3: CASSLRRAPNNEQFF

J: TRBJ1-4
V: TRBV7-2
CDR3: CASKNPGGVHEKLFF

J: TRBJ2-1
V: TRBV10-1
CDR3: CASSGGATYNEQFF

J: TRBJ1-4
V: TRBV5-1
CDR3: CASSLAGLANEKLFF

J: TRBJ2-3
V: TRBV12-3/TRBV12-4
CDR3: CASSLQAGATDTQYF

J: TRBJ2-5
V: TRBV12-3/TRBV12-4
CDR3: CASSQRGGLETQYF

J: TRBJ2-2
V: TRBV27
CDR3: CASSLLAEYGELFF

J: TRBJ1-1
V: TRBV20-1
CDR3: CSALRGEAFF

J: TRBJ1-1
V: TRBV6-2/TRBV6-3
CDR3: CASRTSRDTEAFF

J: TRBJ2-1
V: TRBV2
CDR3: CASSDPGADYNEQFF

J: TRBJ1-3
V: TRBV5-1
CDR3: CASSLDSSGNTIYF

J: TRBJ1-4
V: TRBV18
CDR3: CASSPRDRGKSLENEKLFF

J: TRBJ2-2
V: TRBV2
CDR3: CASSESSRGAGELFF

J: TRBJ2-5
V: TRBV11-2
CDR3: CASSLGGYETQYF

J: TRBJ2-7
V: TRBV7-2
CDR3: CASSLGAGAAYEQYF

J: TRBJ1-2
V: TRBV6-6
CDR3: CASSSGRAPYGYTF

J: TRBJ2-2
V: TRBV20-1
CDR3: CSARVSNTGELFF

J: TRBJ2-5
V: TRBV27
CDR3: CASRRAARETQYF

J: TRBJ1-2
V: TRBV3-1
CDR3: CASSQEGGYTF

J: TRBJ1-1
V: TRBV3-1
CDR3: CASSQGPGEAFF

J: TRBJ2-3
V: TRBV6-2/TRBV6-3
CDR3: CASSFGRTDTQYF

J: TRBJ1-1
V: TRBV5-1
CDR3: CASSPWTLNTEAFF

J: TRBJ1-1
V: TRBV5-1
CDR3: CASSLEQGAFNTEAFF

J: TRBJ2-3
V: TRBV27
CDR3: CASSQGMTDTQYF

J: TRBJ2-2
V: TRBV7-9
CDR3: CASSLRESGELFF

J: TRBJ1-5
V: TRBV21-1
CDR3: CASILTGLGQPQHF

J: TRBJ2-2
V: TRBV7-2
CDR3: CASSRMGREELFF

J: TRBJ2-4
V: TRBV28
CDR3: CASSLSIMRAKNIQYF

J: TRBJ1-3
V: TRBV6-5
CDR3: CASSYNPGPGNTIYF